The 15 T cell receptor beta chains reported below all come from one sample, sequenced in a study of T cell repertoires in cytomegalovirus infection. Their cognate antigens are unknown. TCRdb re-called the reads through MiXCR, storing one row per CDR3 protein. The sample lists about 830,000 distinct CDR3 sequences; 32% were seen once. This specimen was cultured CD8+ T cells from PBMCs, taken from culture after CMV antigen stimulation. All receptors derive from a human donor in good health (CMV status not recorded). Some clones in this sample may be carry-over from other donors' samples.

A few counts support this clonotype. The chain combines TRBV10-3 with TRBJ2-1; TRBD2 agrees at 10 bases. This CDR3 has 14 residues. The trim removed 5 bases at V and 7 bases at J, leaving 5 bases unmatched. Germline CDR1 ENHRY, CDR2 SYGVKD. DNA of the CDR3: TGTGCCATCAGTAGCGGGGGGGCCCCGAATGAGCAGTTCTTC. Its translation is CAISSGGAPNEQFF.

This clonotype was counted only a few times. The chain employs TRBV4-1 and TRBJ2-5; D is undetermined. The germline V gene encodes CDR1 MGHRA and CDR2 YSYEKL. The CDR3 length is 15 residues. Trimming left V 1 base short and J 2 bases short, with 11 bases between. CDR3 protein: CASSQVKGLQETQYF. In DNA, the CDR3 is TGCGCCAGCAGCCAAGTTAAAGGGTTACAAGAGACCCAGTACTTC.

This clonotype was seen repeatedly, ten times or more. This chain links TRBV5-4 with TRBJ2-5, with D possibly being TRBD1 (5 bases). Germline V gene lookup returns CDR1 SGHNT and CDR2 YYREEE (reference sequence). Trimming left V 0 bases short and J 2 bases short, with 5 bases between. This CDR3 comprises 13 residues. The CDR3 here is CASSLEGQETQYF. CDR3 in DNA: TGTGCCAGCAGCTTGGAGGGGCAAGAGACCCAGTACTTC.

V is TRBV4-1 and J is TRBJ2-7; D is possibly TRBD1 (6 bases). V was clipped by 0 bases and J by 2 bases, with 11 bases between them. Germline V CDR1 and CDR2: MGHRA, YSYEKL. This CDR3 has 15 residues. CDR3 nucleotide sequence: TGCGCCAGCAGCCAAGATTGGCAGGGGACCTACGAGCAGTACTTC. It specifies CASSQDWQGTYEQYF.

In its sample, this clonotype was seen a few times. The gene calls are TRBV4-2 and TRBJ1-6; 7 nucleotides line up with TRBD1. The CDR3 consists of 15 residues. J lost 7 bases, V lost 1 base, and 4 bases had no gene match. Germline V gene lookup returns CDR1 LGHNA and CDR2 YNFKEQ. CDR3 DNA sequence: TGTGCCAGCAGCCAAGGGGACAGCCTCAATTCACCCCTCCACTTT. It encodes CASSQGDSLNSPLHF.

This rearrangement joins TRBV6-8 to TRBJ1-1; 7 nucleotides line up with TRBD1. From germline, CDR1 is MNHGY and CDR2 SAAAGT. The CDR3 runs to 11 residues. J was trimmed by 8 bases and V by 10 bases; bases with no gene match: 7. In DNA form, the CDR3 reads TGTGCCACCGAGACGGACAGGGAAGCTTTCTTT. It specifies CATETDREAFF.

The gene calls are TRBV7-9 and TRBJ2-4, with 9 bases fitting TRBD2. The CDR3 consists of 16 residues. Trimming cost V 2 bases and J 9 bases; bases outside gene matches: 11. CDR1 is SEHNR, CDR2 FQNEAQ, per germline (reference sequence). CDR3 residues: CASSLLAGSTWGIQYF. DNA of the CDR3: TGTGCCAGCAGCTTACTAGCGGGGTCAACTTGGGGCATTCAGTACTTC.

Details on this clonotype: The germline gene is not matched at one end of the junction; a read error may be the cause. The rearrangement joins TRBV4-1 to TRBJ2-7; the match to TRBD2 covers 9 bases. The CDR3 is 16 residues long. Germline CDR1 is MGHRA and CDR2 is YSYEKL. CDR3 bases: TGTGCCAGCAGCCGGAGACCCGGGACTAGCAGGGACGAGCAGTACTTC. Translated: CASSRRPGTSRDEQYF.

CDR3 in amino acids: CASSLGGFSYEQFF. In nucleotides, the CDR3 is TGTGCCAGCAGTTTAGGGGGTTTCAGCTATGAGCAGTTCTTC. This chain joins TRBV27 and TRBJ2-1; either TRBD1 or TRBD2 may supply D (5 bases each). Between the trimmed V and J ends, which lost 2 bases and 8 bases, there was a span of 13 bases. The germline gives CDR1 MNHEY, CDR2 SMNVEV (reference sequence). The CDR3 spans 14 residues.

This clonotype was detected many times. The limits of the CDR3 on the DNA are not certain, so only TCRdb's listed CDR3 is given. The chain uses TRBV7-2 and TRBJ2-1; the table names TRBD1, a call not compared with the DNA. A total of 22 residues make up the CDR3, ends included. Germline V lookup: CDR1 SGHTA, CDR2 FQGNSA. The CDR3 here is CASSLATGTSYNEQFFGNEQFF.

The sample holds a few counts of this clonotype. The rearrangement uses TRBV2 and TRBJ1-4, with TRBD1 as a possible D gene (5 bases). CDR3 length equals 14 residues. Per the germline V gene, CDR1 is SNHLY and CDR2 is FYNNEI. Trimming shortened V by 2 bases and J by 7 bases, and 11 bases separated the two germline ends. The CDR3 region is CASSERPGIEKLFF. CDR3 sequence (DNA): TGTGCCAGCAGTGAAAGGCCAGGGATTGAAAAACTGTTTTTT.

The CDR3 sequence: CASSQDRGHEQYV. CDR3 DNA sequence: TGCGCCAGCAGCCAAGACCGGGGCCACGAGCAGTACGTC. V is TRBV4-3 and J is TRBJ2-7; D may match TRBD1 or TRBD2 (5 bases each). Germline CDR1 reads LGHNA; CDR2 reads YSLEER. Trimming removed 0 bases at V and 5 bases at J, with 8 bases between. This CDR3 contains 13 residues.

This clonotype appeared a few times. This CDR3 reads CATVGEKGSYEQYF. As DNA, the CDR3 is TGCGCCACGGTAGGGGAGAAAGGCTCCTACGAGCAGTACTTC. This chain uses TRBV10-2 with TRBJ2-7; D could derive from TRBD1 or TRBD2 (5 bases each). Germline assignment: CDR1 WSHSY and CDR2 SAAADI. Trimming stripped 10 bases from V and 0 bases from J, with 16 bases between. The length of the CDR3 is 14 residues.

The chain couples TRBV7-8 to TRBJ2-7; D call uncertain. Trimming removed 1 base at V and 0 bases at J, with 7 bases between. The CDR3 totals 14 residues. Germline assignment: CDR1 SGHVS and CDR2 FQNEAQ. The CDR3 nucleotides read TGTGCCAGCAGCTTAGAGGGTACCTCCTACGAGCAGTACGTC. Encoded protein: CASSLEGTSYEQYV.

V usage is TRBV19 and J usage is TRBJ1-1, with TRBD1 as a possible D gene (5 bases). The CDR3 loop spans 14 amino acids. From germline, CDR1 is LNHDA and CDR2 SQIVND (reference sequence). V was trimmed by 4 bases and J by 5 bases, leaving 14 bases between them. The CDR3: CASSTEWGETEAFF. The CDR3 DNA reads TGTGCCAGTAGTACTGAGTGGGGCGAAACTGAAGCTTTCTTT.